The 17 T cell receptor beta chains given below trace back to one sample, sequenced in a study of T cell responses to AZD1222 COVID-19 vaccine. Repertoires were generated with immunoSEQ multiplex PCR, while TCRdb's copy carries only in-frame clones and drops some. This sample has around 65,000 clones, with approximately 87% found just once. The material sequenced was peripheral blood, taken 28 days after the second AZD1222 dose. The receptors come from an adult who received the AZD1222 COVID-19 vaccine.

The V gene is TRBV15, the J gene TRBJ2-2; D is unclear. This CDR3 is built from 14 residues. The germline V and J ends were trimmed by 0 bases and 5 bases, with 7 bases remaining between them. Germline-derived CDR1 and CDR2 are LNHNV and YYDKDF (reference sequence). The DNA for the CDR3 is TGTGCCACCAGCAGAGATGAAGGTACCGGGGAGCTGTTTTTT. It specifies CATSRDEGTGELFF.

The chain is built from TRBV6-6 and TRBJ2-7; D possibly corresponds to TRBD2 (6 bases). The CDR3 has 15 residues. V was cut by 4 bases and J by 6 bases, with 19 bases left in between. The germline V gene encodes CDR1 MNHNY and CDR2 SVGAGI (reference sequence). The CDR3 loop is CASSLPSAFYTEQYF. The CDR3 nucleotides read TGTGCCAGCAGTTTGCCTAGCGCGTTCTATACCGAGCAGTACTTC.

V usage is TRBV30 and J usage is TRBJ1-2; D is undetermined. This CDR3 spans 13 amino acids. Germline V CDR1 and CDR2: GTSNPN, SVGIG (reference sequence). The V gene lost 4 bases and the J gene lost 4 bases, with 13 bases spanning the gap. CDR3 in DNA: TGTGCCTGGACTTCGCGTGGGCTCTATGGCTACACCTTC. This encodes CAWTSRGLYGYTF. Drawing the rest from reference TRBV30 and TRBJ1-2, the complete variable domain is SQTIHQWPATLVQPVGSPLSLECTVEGTSNPNLYWYRQAAGRGLQLLFYSVGIGQISSEVPQNLSASRPQDRQFILSSKKLLLSDSGFYLCAWTSRGLYGYTFGSGTRLTVV.

This sequence joins TRBV6-6 and TRBJ1-2, with TRBD1 matching 8 bases. V lost 10 bases, J lost 8 bases, and 12 bases stayed unmatched. Looked up from germline, CDR1 is MNHNY and CDR2 is SVGAGI (reference sequence). The CDR3 is 13 residues long. The DNA of the CDR3 is TGTGCCACCTCAGGGGGCGGGATTCCCGGCTACACCTTC. Translation gives CATSGGGIPGYTF.

Within the sample, this clone is medium-sized. V gene TRBV18 combines with J gene TRBJ1-3, with D maybe TRBD1 (5 bases). The germline V and J ends were trimmed by 6 bases and 0 bases, with 21 bases remaining between them. Germline loops: CDR1 KGHSH, CDR2 LQKENI. The CDR3 is 18 amino acids. CDR3 nucleotides: TGTGCCAGCTCTCCGATCCCGGGGGACGCAATCTCTGGAAACACCATATATTTT. The encoded protein is CASSPIPGDAISGNTIYF.

The rearrangement joins TRBV12-3 or TRBV12-4 to TRBJ1-1; tentatively, D is TRBD1 (6 bases). The CDR3 has 13 residues. V lost 5 bases and J lost 9, with 16 bases in between. The CDR3 DNA reads as TGTGCCAGCAGTATTCTGGGGGGGCCGCAAGCTTTCTTT. Encoded protein: CASSILGGPQAFF.

The chain employs TRBV19 and TRBJ1-5; 11 bases map to TRBD1. Germline lookup yields CDR1 LNHDA and CDR2 SQIVND (reference sequence). The V gene end was trimmed by 8 bases and the J gene end by 9 bases; junction bases not matched to a gene: 9. The CDR3 consists of 14 residues. DNA for the CDR3: TGTGCCAGTGGACAGGGGGCACCCGGTCGGCCCCAGCATTTT. It encodes CASGQGAPGRPQHF.

V and J are TRBV14 and TRBJ1-1; 11 bases match TRBD1. Germline lookup yields CDR1 SGHDN and CDR2 FVKESK. This CDR3 is 16 amino acids long. J lost 4 bases, V lost 4 bases, and 8 bases had no gene match. The CDR3 loop reads CASSPLPGQGGTEAFF. The CDR3 DNA follows: TGTGCCAGCAGCCCCCTTCCGGGACAGGGGGGCACTGAAGCTTTCTTT.

The chain recombines TRBV7-6 with TRBJ2-2; D is undetermined. Trimming stripped 0 bases from V and 5 bases from J, with 4 bases between. CDR1 is SGHVS and CDR2 is FNYEAQ in the germline V gene. This CDR3 is built from 13 residues. The CDR3 region has the DNA TGTGCCAGCAGCTTAGCGGGAACCGGGGAGCTGTTTTTT. This encodes CASSLAGTGELFF.

The V and J genes are TRBV24-1 and TRBJ2-3; the D gene is possibly TRBD1 (5 bases). V gave up 2 bases and J gave up 12 bases, with 17 bases separating them. Germline assignment: CDR1 KGHDR and CDR2 SFDVKD. This CDR3 has 14 amino acids. The CDR3 is CATSDSFIRGPQYF. CDR3 bases: TGTGCCACCAGTGATTCATTCATAAGGGGCCCCCAGTATTTT.

The rearrangement joins TRBV7-9 to TRBJ1-6, with 7 bases aligning to TRBD1. Germline V CDR1 and CDR2: SEHNR, FQNEAQ (reference sequence). Trimming at V came to 0 bases and at J to 6 bases, leaving 2 bases not matched to a gene. The CDR3 is 15 amino acids. CDR3 DNA: TGTGCCAGCAGCTTAGCCGGACAGGCTAATTCACCCCTCCACTTT. Its translation: CASSLAGQANSPLHF. Complete variable domain (other parts from reference TRBV7-9 and TRBJ1-6): DTGVSQNPRHKITKRGQNVTFRCDPISEHNRLYWYRQTLGQGPEFLTYFQNEAQLEKSRLLSDRFSAERPKGSFSTLEIQRTEQGDSAMYLCASSLAGQANSPLHFGNGTRLTVT.

The rearrangement joins TRBV12-3 or TRBV12-4 to TRBJ1-4, with D hard to call. CDR3 size: 12 residues. Trimming shortened V by 5 bases and J by 5 bases, and 6 bases separated the two germline ends. As DNA, the CDR3 is TGTGCCAGCAGTCAAAACAATGAAAAACTGTTTTTT. Translated: CASSQNNEKLFF.

In its sample, this clone was seen once. The gene calls are TRBV5-1 and TRBJ2-3, with 8 bases matching TRBD2. The CDR3 spans 14 residues. Unmatched junction bases numbered 2, after V lost 0 bases and J lost 5 bases. Germline V gene sequence: CDR1 SGHRS, CDR2 YFSETQ. The CDR3 loop reads CASSLDSGVDTQYF. The DNA of the CDR3 is TGCGCCAGCAGCTTGGATAGCGGGGTAGATACGCAGTATTTT. The full variable domain, its missing parts supplied by reference TRBV5-1 and TRBJ2-3, is KAGVTQTPRYLIKTRGQQVTLSCSPISGHRSVSWYQQTPGQGLQFLFEYFSETQRNKGNFPGRFSGRQFSNSRSEMNVSTLELGDSALYLCASSLDSGVDTQYFGPGTRLTVL.

The chain carries TRBV10-1 and TRBJ1-1; D remains ambiguous. V shed 5 bases and J shed 1 base, with 8 bases lying between them. Germline V gene lookup returns CDR1 WNHNN and CDR2 SYGVQD (reference sequence). This CDR3 region has 13 residues. In nucleotides, the CDR3 is TGCGCCAGCAGTCATACCGAGAACACTGAAGCTTTCTTT. Translating it yields CASSHTENTEAFF.

This chain joins TRBV4-2 and TRBJ2-2; 7 bases are shared with TRBD2. This CDR3 comprises 18 residues. Looked up from germline, CDR1 is LGHNA and CDR2 is YNFKEQ. V was pared by 0 bases and J by 5 bases, with 12 bases of the junction left unmatched. CDR3 sequence: CASSQDAPTSFGTGELFF. CDR3 coding DNA: TGTGCCAGCAGCCAAGATGCCCCGACTAGCTTCGGGACCGGGGAGCTGTTTTTT.

The rearrangement joins TRBV12-3 or TRBV12-4 to TRBJ1-1, with D unresolved. The CDR3 totals 12 residues. Deletions cut 6 bases from V and 3 bases from J, with 8 bases between. This chain's CDR3 is CASRWMDTEAFF. The CDR3 DNA sequence: TGTGCCAGCAGGTGGATGGACACTGAAGCTTTCTTT.

The gene calls are TRBV12-3 or TRBV12-4 and TRBJ1-6; D might be TRBD1 (5 bases). The CDR3 length is 12 residues. V lost 2 bases to trimming and J lost 14 bases, with 10 bases between them. The CDR3 coding sequence is TGTGCCAGCAGTTTAAGCGGGGCCACCCTCCACTTT. It codes for CASSLSGATLHF.